This is a list of T cell receptor beta chains from one sample in a study of blood T cells in healthy people across ages. TCRdb independently ran MiXCR on the 5' RACE reads; one entry per CDR3 protein. The sample records around 940,000 distinct CDR3 sequences, roughly half being singletons. The sample was blood. The source is a woman aged 55 to 70 in good health. Both conserved end residues are part of each CDR3. The D gene is left open where the match is weak. Size values are once, few and many counts, or a class for expanded clones, and some rows have none.

NA	TRBV20-1	TRBJ2-7	NA	TGCAGTGCCAAGGGGATAGCAGCGTACGAGCAGTACTTC	CSAKGIAAYEQYF
NA	TRBV28	TRBJ1-2	NA	TGTGCCAGCAGGCCCTCAGGGTCCGGTAACTATGGCTACACCTTC	CASRPSGSGNYGYTF
NA	TRBV15	TRBJ2-3	TRBD2	TGTGCCACCAGCAGAGAGGGGGGGACTAGCGGGAGGATTAAAGATACGCAGTATTTT	CATSREGGTSGRIKDTQYF
once	TRBV7-9	TRBJ2-3	NA	TGTGCCAGCAGCAGCCTCGGGAACCCCACAGATACGCAGTATTTT	CASSSLGNPTDTQYF
NA	TRBV4-1	TRBJ2-5	NA	TGCGCCAGCAGCCAAGGTCGGGGCACGGACCAAGAGACCCAGTACTTC	CASSQGRGTDQETQYF
NA	TRBV10-3	TRBJ2-3	NA	TGTGCCATCTCCCCTTCCCTCACAGATACGCAGTATTTT	CAISPSLTDTQYF
NA	TRBV20-1	TRBJ2-2	NA	TGCAGTGCTAGACAGGAGCAGGGCGCCGGGGAGCTGTTTTTT	CSARQEQGAGELFF
NA	TRBV6-1	TRBJ2-7	TRBD1	TGTGCCAGTGGGTACCGGGACAGGGGGCCAGACGGGTACGAGCAGTACTTC	CASGYRDRGPDGYEQYF
NA	TRBV2	TRBJ2-7	NA	TGTGCCAGCAGTGAAGGTTATGGGGTCTCCTACGAGCAGTACTTC	CASSEGYGVSYEQYF
few	TRBV11-2	TRBJ2-3	NA	TGTGCCAGCACGCGAGCTCCAGGGGGCACAGATACGCAGTATTTT	CASTRAPGGTDTQYF
few	TRBV3-1	TRBJ2-7	NA	TGTGCCAGCAGCCAGGAATATGGACAGCCGTACTTC	CASSQEYGQPYF
NA	TRBV27	TRBJ2-7	TRBD2	TGTGCCAGCAGCTTTTCTAGCGGGAACAATTTCAACGAGCAGTACTTC	CASSFSSGNNFNEQYF
NA	TRBV4-1	TRBJ2-4	TRBD2	TGCGCCAGCAGCCAAATAATTAGCGGGACCACTGAAAACATTCAGTACTTC	CASSQIISGTTENIQYF
few	TRBV18	TRBJ1-2	NA	TGTGCCAGCTCACCAAGACAGAATAACTATGGCTACACCTTC	CASSPRQNNYGYTF
NA	TRBV7-9	TRBJ2-7	NA	TGTGCCAGCAGCTGGGGCAGGGGCCCCATCTACGAGCAGTACTTC	CASSWGRGPIYEQYF
NA	TRBV21-1	TRBJ2-1	NA	TGTGCCAGCAGCAAAATGCGAAATGAGCAGTTCTTC	CASSKMRNEQFF
NA	TRBV5-1	TRBJ2-5	TRBD2	TGCGCCAGCAGCTTAGTTAGCGGGAGGAGGCAAGAGACCCAGTACTTC	CASSLVSGRRQETQYF
NA	TRBV28	TRBJ2-6	NA	TGTGCCAGCAGTCGTAGTATCTCTGGGGCCAACGTCCTGACTTTC	CASSRSISGANVLTF
NA	TRBV20-1	TRBJ2-5	TRBD2	TGCAGTGCTAGCGGACTAGCGGGAGACGGGCCTTACAATGAGCAGTACTTC	CSASGLAGDGPYNEQYF
NA	TRBV28	TRBJ1-6	TRBD1	TGCGCCAGCAGCTCTCGACTGGGGACAGGGTTGAATTCACCCCTCCACTTT	CASSSRLGTGLNSPLHF
NA	TRBV28	TRBJ2-3	NA	TGTGCCAGCGGGGTTCCAGATACGCAGTATTTT	CASGVPDTQYF
NA	TRBV7-9	TRBJ2-4	NA	TGTGCCAGCAGCTTAGCGACAGTAGCCAAAAACATTCAGTACTTC	CASSLATVAKNIQYF
few	TRBV12-3/TRBV12-4	TRBJ2-5	TRBD1	TGTGCCAGCAGCCGCGAGACAGGGGCCGAGACCCAGTACTTC	CASSRETGAETQYF
NA	TRBV7-8	TRBJ2-3	TRBD2	TGTGCCAGCAGCCAGCGGGAGTATGTGGATACGCAGTATTTT	CASSQREYVDTQYF
few	TRBV27	TRBJ2-7	NA	TGTGCCAGCAGACATCTACAGGGATACGAGCAGTACTTC	CASRHLQGYEQYF
NA	TRBV7-2	TRBJ1-1	NA	TGTGCCAGCAGCCCTTTTCCCAAGAGTGGCACTGAAGCTTTCTTT	CASSPFPKSGTEAFF
few	TRBV28	TRBJ2-7	TRBD1	TGTGCCAGCAGTTTAAGGCAGGGGGACGTCGAGCAGTACTTC	CASSLRQGDVEQYF
NA	TRBV20-1	TRBJ2-7	TRBD2	TGCAGTGCTAGAAGCGGGGAACTAGCGGAGACCTACGAGCAGTACTTC	CSARSGELAETYEQYF
few	TRBV28	TRBJ2-1	TRBD2	TGTGCCAGCAGGCTAGGGAGGACTAGCGCGTACAATGAGCAGTTCTTC	CASRLGRTSAYNEQFF
NA	TRBV18	TRBJ2-1	TRBD1	TGTGCCAGCTCACCCCAAACAGGGGGCCCTAACAATGAGCAGTTCTTC	CASSPQTGGPNNEQFF
NA	TRBV5-1	TRBJ2-3	NA	TGCGCCAGCAGTAATATCTGGTCTAGCACAGATACGCAGTATTTT	CASSNIWSSTDTQYF
few	TRBV19	TRBJ2-1	NA	TGTGCCAGTAGTCCTTGGACAGTAAACTACAATGAGCAGTTCTTC	CASSPWTVNYNEQFF
NA	TRBV24-1	TRBJ2-3	NA	TGTGCCACCAGTGACCTATCCGCGGGTTTGTCAGATACGCAGTATTTT	CATSDLSAGLSDTQYF
NA	TRBV29-1	TRBJ2-1	NA	TGCAGCGTTGTTCTCGGGACCTACAATGAGCAGTTCTTC	CSVVLGTYNEQFF
NA	TRBV29-1	TRBJ2-7	TRBD1	TGCAGCGTTGAAGGGACAGGGAAAGGGTACGAGCAGTACTTC	CSVEGTGKGYEQYF
NA	TRBV20-1	TRBJ2-5	NA	TGCAGCCAACCCGGTCTGGACAAAGAGACCCAGTACTTC	CSQPGLDKETQYF
NA	TRBV30	TRBJ2-7	NA	TGTGCCTGGAGTGCCGGGCTCAGGGGCGAGCAGTACTTC	CAWSAGLRGEQYF
NA	TRBV3-1	TRBJ2-7	NA	TGTGCCAGCAGCCAAGGGGTTAGAGCCTACGAGCAGTACTTC	CASSQGVRAYEQYF
NA	TRBV20-1	TRBJ2-3	TRBD2	TGCAGTGCTCCGGGAGGGCAGGGCATAGATACGCAGTATTTT	CSAPGGQGIDTQYF
few	TRBV6-2/TRBV6-3	TRBJ1-4	TRBD1	TGTGCCAGCAGACCTCGGACAGGGGAGATGAATGAAAAACTGTTTTTT	CASRPRTGEMNEKLFF
NA	TRBV6-2/TRBV6-3	TRBJ1-2	NA	TGTGCCAGCAGTAAAGAGGTTCGAGGCTACACCTTC	CASSKEVRGYTF
NA	TRBV7-2	TRBJ1-2	TRBD1	TGTGCCAGCAGCCTCCTGGGGCAGGGGGCAGCTGACTACACCTTC	CASSLLGQGAADYTF
NA	TRBV5-1	TRBJ1-1	NA	TGCGCCAGCAGCCCCAGACAGGCGCGGGGCACTGAAGCTTTCTTT	CASSPRQARGTEAFF
NA	TRBV30	TRBJ1-4	NA	TGTGCCTGGAGTCCCATACGGGGCGAAAAACTGTTTTTT	CAWSPIRGEKLFF
few	TRBV2	TRBJ2-4	NA	TGTGCCAGCAGGTCGGATTCGGACATTCAGTACTTC	CASRSDSDIQYF
NA	TRBV27	TRBJ2-5	TRBD1	TGTGCCAGCAGCAGCCTAAGGGGACAGGCCCAAGAGACCCAGTACTTC	CASSSLRGQAQETQYF
few	TRBV7-9	TRBJ2-5	NA	TGTGCCAGCAGCTCCCGGACGGAGGGGGAGACCCAGTACTTC	CASSSRTEGETQYF
few	TRBV27	TRBJ1-2	NA	TGTGCCAGCAGTGAGGGTTGGGACTATGGCTACACCTTC	CASSEGWDYGYTF
NA	TRBV10-3	TRBJ2-1	NA	TGTGCCATCAGTGAGTCGGTTAGCCGTGAGCAGTTCTTC	CAISESVSREQFF
few	TRBV28	TRBJ2-7	NA	TGTGCCAGCGGGGTAGAAGTAACACTCTACGAGCAGTACTTC	CASGVEVTLYEQYF
NA	TRBV4-1	TRBJ2-1	TRBD2	TGCGCCAGCAGCCAAGAAACTAGCGGGAGGGGTGAGCAGTTCTTC	CASSQETSGRGEQFF
NA	TRBV29-1	TRBJ2-3	TRBD2	TGCAGCGTTGTGGGGACTAGCACTAGCACAGATACGCAGTATTTT	CSVVGTSTSTDTQYF
NA	TRBV5-1	TRBJ2-5	TRBD2	TGCGCCAGCAACAATTTCCAGACTAGCGTACTCCAAGAGACCCAGTACTTC	CASNNFQTSVLQETQYF